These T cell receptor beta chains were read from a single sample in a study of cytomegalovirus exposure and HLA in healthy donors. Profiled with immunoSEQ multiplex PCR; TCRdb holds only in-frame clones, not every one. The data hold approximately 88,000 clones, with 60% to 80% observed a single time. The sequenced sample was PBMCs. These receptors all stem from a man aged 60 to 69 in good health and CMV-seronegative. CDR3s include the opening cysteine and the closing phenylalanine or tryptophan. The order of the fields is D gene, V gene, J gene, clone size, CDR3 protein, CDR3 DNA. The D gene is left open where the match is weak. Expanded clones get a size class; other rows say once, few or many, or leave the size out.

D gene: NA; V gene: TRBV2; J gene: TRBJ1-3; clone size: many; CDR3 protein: CASSEGQAFGSGNTIYF; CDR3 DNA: TGTGCCAGCAGTGAGGGTCAGGCCTTCGGCTCTGGAAACACCATATATTTT
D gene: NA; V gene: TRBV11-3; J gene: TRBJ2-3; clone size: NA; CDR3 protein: CASSPVAPSTDTQYF; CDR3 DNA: TGTGCCAGCTCCCCAGTAGCGCCTAGCACAGATACGCAGTATTTT
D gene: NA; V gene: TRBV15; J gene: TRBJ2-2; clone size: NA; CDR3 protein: CATSIGPGGELFF; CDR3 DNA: TGTGCCACCAGCATTGGGCCGGGGGGGGAGCTGTTTTTT
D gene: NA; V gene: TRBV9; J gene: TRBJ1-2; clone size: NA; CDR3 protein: CASSVGLPPVGYTF; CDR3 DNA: TGTGCCAGCAGCGTAGGACTTCCCCCCGTAGGCTACACCTTC
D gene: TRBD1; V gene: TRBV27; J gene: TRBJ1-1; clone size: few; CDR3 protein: CASSFLQGFTEAFF; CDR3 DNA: TGTGCCAGCAGTTTCCTACAGGGGTTCACTGAAGCTTTCTTT
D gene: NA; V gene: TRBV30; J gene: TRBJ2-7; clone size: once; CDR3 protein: CAWSRFSYEQYF; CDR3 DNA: TGTGCCTGGAGCAGGTTCTCCTACGAGCAGTACTTC
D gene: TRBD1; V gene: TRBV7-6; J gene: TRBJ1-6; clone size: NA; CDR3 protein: CASSSTGTDNSPLHF; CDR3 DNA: TGTGCCAGCAGCTCGACCGGGACAGACAATTCACCCCTCCACTTT
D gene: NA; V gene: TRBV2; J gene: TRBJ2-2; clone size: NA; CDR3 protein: CASSVRVLSGELFF; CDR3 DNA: TGTGCCAGCAGTGTGCGGGTCCTATCCGGGGAGCTGTTTTTT
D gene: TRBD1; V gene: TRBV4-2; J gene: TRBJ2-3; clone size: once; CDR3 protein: CASSQGRGQNTQYF; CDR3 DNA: TGTGCCAGCAGCCAAGGACGGGGACAGAATACGCAGTATTTT
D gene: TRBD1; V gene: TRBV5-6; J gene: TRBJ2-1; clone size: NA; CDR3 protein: CASTETGGNAYNEQFF; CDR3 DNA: TGTGCCAGCACCGAGACAGGGGGTAACGCCTACAATGAGCAGTTCTTC
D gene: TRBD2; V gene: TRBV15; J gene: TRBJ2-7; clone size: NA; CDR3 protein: CATKRTSGTEQYF; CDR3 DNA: TGTGCCACCAAAAGGACTAGCGGGACCGAGCAGTACTTC
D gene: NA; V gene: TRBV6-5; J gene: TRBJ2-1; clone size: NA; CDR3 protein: CASKSVGGGNEQFF; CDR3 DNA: TGTGCCTCAAAGTCCGTGGGAGGGGGAAATGAGCAGTTCTTC
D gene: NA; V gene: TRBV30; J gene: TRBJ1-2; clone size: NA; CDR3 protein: CAWSVPTVELGGYTF; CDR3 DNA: TGTGCCTGGAGTGTACCGACTGTTGAGTTAGGTGGCTACACCTTC
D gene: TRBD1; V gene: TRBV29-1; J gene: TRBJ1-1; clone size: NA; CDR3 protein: CSVDGFAGGNTEAFF; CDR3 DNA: TGCAGCGTTGACGGGTTTGCAGGGGGAAACACTGAAGCTTTCTTT
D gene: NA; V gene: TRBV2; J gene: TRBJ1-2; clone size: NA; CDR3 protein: CASRQRTLVYGYTF; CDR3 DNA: TGTGCCAGCAGGCAGAGGACATTGGTATATGGCTACACCTTC
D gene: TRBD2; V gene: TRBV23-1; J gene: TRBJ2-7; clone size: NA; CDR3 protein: CASSQTGLAGGPYEQYF; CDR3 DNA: TGCGCCAGCAGTCAAACCGGACTAGCGGGAGGACCCTACGAGCAGTACTTC
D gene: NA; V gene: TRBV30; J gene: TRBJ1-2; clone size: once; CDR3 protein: CALIRTGNYGYTF; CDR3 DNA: TGTGCCTTAATTCGAACAGGGAACTATGGCTACACCTTC
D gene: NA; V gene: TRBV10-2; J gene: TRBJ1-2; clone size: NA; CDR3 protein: CASSETASLFGYTF; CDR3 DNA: TGCGCCAGCAGTGAGACAGCCTCCTTGTTTGGCTACACCTTC
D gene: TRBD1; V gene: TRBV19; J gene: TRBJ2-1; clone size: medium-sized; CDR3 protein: CASSPRQGAIFF; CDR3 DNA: TGTGCCAGTAGTCCCCGACAGGGGGCAATTTTCTTC
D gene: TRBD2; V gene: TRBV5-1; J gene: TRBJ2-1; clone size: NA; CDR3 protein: CASSRGTSGGDNEQFF; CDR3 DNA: TGCGCCAGCAGCCGGGGGACTAGCGGGGGGGACAATGAGCAGTTCTTC
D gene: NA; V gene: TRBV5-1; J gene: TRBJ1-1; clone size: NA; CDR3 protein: CASSLQPTGSGEAFF; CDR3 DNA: TGCGCCAGCAGCTTGCAACCCACAGGGTCGGGAGAAGCTTTCTTT
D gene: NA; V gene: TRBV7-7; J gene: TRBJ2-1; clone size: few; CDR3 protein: CASSLGEPSLSEQFF; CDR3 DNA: TGTGCCAGCAGCCTCGGGGAGCCCTCCCTAAGTGAGCAGTTCTTC
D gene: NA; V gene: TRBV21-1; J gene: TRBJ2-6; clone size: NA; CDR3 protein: CASMENPGQGASGANVLTF; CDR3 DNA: TGTGCCAGCATGGAAAATCCGGGACAGGGGGCGTCTGGGGCCAACGTCCTGACTTTC
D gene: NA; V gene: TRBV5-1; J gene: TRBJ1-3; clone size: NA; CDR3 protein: CASSLIGVSGNTIYF; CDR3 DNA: TGCGCCAGCAGCTTAATAGGGGTCTCTGGAAACACCATATATTTT
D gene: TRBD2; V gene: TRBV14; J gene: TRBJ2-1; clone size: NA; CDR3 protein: CASSQDLLAGALYNEQFF; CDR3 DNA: TGTGCCAGCAGCCAAGATCTTCTAGCGGGGGCCCTATACAATGAGCAGTTCTTC
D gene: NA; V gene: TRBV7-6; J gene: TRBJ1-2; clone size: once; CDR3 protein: CASSLPGLDYGYTF; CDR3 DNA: TGTGCCAGCAGCTTACCAGGGTTGGACTATGGCTACACCTTC
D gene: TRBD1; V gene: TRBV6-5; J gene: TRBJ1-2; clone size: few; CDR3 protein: CASSLGQGSGYTF; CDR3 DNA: TGTGCCAGCAGCTTGGGACAGGGGTCTGGCTACACCTTC
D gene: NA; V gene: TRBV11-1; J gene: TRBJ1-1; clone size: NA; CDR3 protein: CASSLGGNTEAFF; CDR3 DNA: TGTGCCAGCAGCTTGGGGGGAAACACTGAAGCTTTCTTT
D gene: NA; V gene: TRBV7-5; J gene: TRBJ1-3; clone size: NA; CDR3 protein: CARKGSVSSGNTIYF; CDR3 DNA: TGTGCCAGGAAGGGGTCAGTGAGCTCTGGAAACACCATATATTTT
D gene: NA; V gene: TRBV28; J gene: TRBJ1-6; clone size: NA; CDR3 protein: CASSPRQSYSPLHF; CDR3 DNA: TGTGCCAGCAGTCCAAGACAGAGCTATTCACCCCTCCACTTT
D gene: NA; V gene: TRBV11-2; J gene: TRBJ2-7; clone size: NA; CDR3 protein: CASSPTLYEQYF; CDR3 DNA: TGTGCCAGCAGTCCCACTCTCTACGAGCAGTACTTC
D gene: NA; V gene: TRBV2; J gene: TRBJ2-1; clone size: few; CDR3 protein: CASSYTGYNEQFF; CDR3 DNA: TGTGCCAGCAGTTACACAGGCTACAATGAGCAGTTCTTC
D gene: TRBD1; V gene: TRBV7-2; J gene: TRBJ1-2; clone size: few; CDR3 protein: CASSPGTGGYMGYTF; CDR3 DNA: TGTGCCAGCAGCCCCGGGACAGGGGGTTATATGGGCTACACCTTC
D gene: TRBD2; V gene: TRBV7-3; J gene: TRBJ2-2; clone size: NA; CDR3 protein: CASSPGLAVGELFF; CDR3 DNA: TGTGCCAGCAGCCCTGGACTAGCGGTCGGGGAGCTGTTTTTT
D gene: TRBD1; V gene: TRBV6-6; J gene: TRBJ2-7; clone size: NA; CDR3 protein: CASSTGVYEQYF; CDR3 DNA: TGTGCCAGCAGTACAGGGGTCTACGAGCAGTACTTC
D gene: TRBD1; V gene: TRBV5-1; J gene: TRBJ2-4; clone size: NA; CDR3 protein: CASSSGQTNIQYF; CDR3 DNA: TGCGCCAGCAGCTCGGGACAGACAAACATTCAGTACTTC
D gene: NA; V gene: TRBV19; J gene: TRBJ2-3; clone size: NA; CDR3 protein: CASSVGLPDTQYF; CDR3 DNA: TGTGCCAGTAGTGTAGGGCTCCCAGATACGCAGTATTTT
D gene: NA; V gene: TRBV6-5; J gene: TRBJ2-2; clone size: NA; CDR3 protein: CASSPGVTGELFF; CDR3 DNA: TGTGCCAGCAGCCCGGGGGTCACCGGGGAGCTGTTTTTT
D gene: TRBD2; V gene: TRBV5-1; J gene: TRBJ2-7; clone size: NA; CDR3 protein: CASSLPTSGYEQYF; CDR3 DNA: TGCGCCAGCAGCCTACCGACTAGCGGCTACGAGCAGTACTTC